The present T cell receptor (beta chain) was sequenced within a study of PD-1 blockade in classical Hodgkin lymphoma. Overall study: The nivolumab dose that patients received was 3 mg/kg, given intravenously every 2 weeks.

Study findings and constraints: According to reports, newly diagnosed patients had lower baseline TCR diversity than healthy donors, and relapsed/refractory patients had lower baseline TCR diversity still. Patients with a complete response exhibited baseline diversity comparable to newly diagnosed patients. The authors have not defined what causes the repertoire differences, possibly disease activity or prior therapy.

Worth noting for this clone: Its specificity is unknown.

Trimming removed 5 bases from V and 2 bases from J, with 10 bases in between. The germline CDR1 and CDR2 sequences are SGHAT and FQNNGV. CDR3 size: 13 residues. The repertoire was sequenced with immunoSEQ multiplex PCR; TCRdb's copy has only in-frame clones and lacks some. The repertoire holds 40,000 to 45,000 clones, around 80% seen once, with 13% in the top ten. All patients experienced relapse after autologous stem cell transplantation, and brentuximab vedotin exposure was variable. Sample: peripheral blood mononuclear cells (PBMCs), taken at baseline. The chain links TRBV11-2 to TRBJ2-7; D is uncertain. This clonotype was obtained from a human donor with classical Hodgkin lymphoma. The DNA of the CDR3 is TGTGCCAGCAGCCCGGCCCTTACCTACGAGCAGTACTTC. Protein: CASSPALTYEQYF.